A single sample is the source of the 2 T cell receptor beta chains below, sequenced in a study of blood T cell repertoires in COVID-19. Only in-frame clones appear in the TCRdb table, and some are missing; sequencing was by immunoSEQ multiplex PCR. The sample lists about 230,000 clones; approximately 81% were seen once. Sequencing input: peripheral blood. The receptors shown here come from a middle-aged man with acute or convalescent COVID-19.

The rearrangement links TRBV4-1 to TRBJ1-2; 7 bases fit TRBD1. This CDR3 region has 14 residues. Germline-derived CDR1 and CDR2 are MGHRA and YSYEKL. The J segment lost 6 bases and the V segment lost 3 bases, leaving 7 bases of the junction unmatched. The CDR3 sequence: CASSQIGTADGYTF. CDR3 sequence (DNA): TGCGCCAGCAGCCAGATCGGGACAGCGGATGGCTACACCTTC.

The V gene is TRBV7-8, the J gene TRBJ2-7, with 7 bases aligning to TRBD1. This CDR3 spans 15 amino acids. The V and J ends lost 3 bases and 6 bases, in that order; junction bases with no gene match: 11. Germline V CDR1 and CDR2: SGHVS, FQNEAQ. CDR3 residues: CASSLGPQGIGEQYF. Written as DNA, the CDR3 is TGTGCCAGCAGCTTGGGTCCACAGGGGATCGGCGAGCAGTACTTC.